Listed here are 32 T cell receptor beta chains from one sample, sequenced in a study of blood T cells in healthy people across ages. Next came a second PCR, run for about 7 to 12 cycles, which used a sample-barcoded 5' primer along with a J-beta primer mix. One entry per CDR3 protein, called by TCRdb with MiXCR from the 5' RACE reads. This sample has roughly 800,000 distinct CDR3 sequences, with around half found just once. Source material: blood. These receptors all stem from a man older than 75 in good health.

This clonotype appeared once. The genes are TRBV20-1 and TRBJ2-5; unclear D gene. The end of the DNA aligns better with TRBJ2-1, so the J call may be wrong. CDR1 is DFQATT, CDR2 SNEGSKA, per germline (reference sequence). This CDR3 comprises 11 residues. The CDR3 nucleotides read TGCAGTGCCCAGTACCAAGAGACCCAGTTCTTC. Its translation: CSAQYQETQFF.

This chain links TRBV11-2 with TRBJ2-1; maybe TRBD1 (6 bases). Germline CDR1 reads SGHAT; CDR2 reads FQNNGV. Trimming took off 5 bases at V and 5 bases at J, with 13 bases between the two ends. The CDR3 covers 14 residues. CDR3 sequence reads: CASSLQGVNNEQFF. The CDR3 DNA reads TGTGCCAGCAGCCTACAGGGTGTCAACAATGAGCAGTTCTTC.

This clonotype was detected once. The CDR3 DNA sequence: TGTGCCAGCAGCGTAGATCTCATAGGGAACTATGGCTACACCTTC. This sequence encodes CASSVDLIGNYGYTF. The chain joins TRBV9 to TRBJ1-2; the D is unclear. This CDR3 is built from 15 residues. V lost 0 bases and J lost 2, with 11 bases in between. The germline V gene has CDR1 SGDLS and CDR2 YYNGEE. Full variable domain (remainder filled in from reference TRBV9 and TRBJ1-2): DSGVTQTPKHLITATGQRVTLRCSPRSGDLSVYWYQQSLDQGLQFLIQYYNGEERAKGNILERFSAQQFPDLHSELNLSSLELGDSALYFCASSVDLIGNYGYTFGSGTRLTVV.

This clonotype was seen more than once but under ten times. V and J are TRBV9 and TRBJ2-5; D may correspond to TRBD1 or TRBD2 (6 bases each). The J call is uncertain, as TRBJ2-7 better fits the DNA end. The length of the CDR3 is 16 residues. Germline assignment: CDR1 SGDLS and CDR2 YYNGEE. In nucleotides, the CDR3 is TGTGCCAGCAGCGTAGCTTCGGGGGCCGGACAAGACGAGCAGTACTTC. It yields the protein CASSVASGAGQDEQYF.

In this sample, this clonotype turned up a few times. The chain joins TRBV5-1 to TRBJ2-1, with 8 bases matching TRBD2. V trimming: 1 base; J trimming: 10 bases; junction bases outside the gene matches: 19. CDR1 is SGHRS, CDR2 YFSETQ, per germline. The CDR3 extends over 18 amino acids. This CDR3 is CASSLMALRAGVVGEQFF. CDR3 bases: TGCGCCAGCAGCTTGATGGCACTGAGAGCGGGAGTAGTAGGGGAGCAGTTCTTC.

The chain recombines TRBV20-1 with TRBJ2-7, with a possible D match to TRBD2 (6 bases). Germline CDR1 DFQATT, CDR2 SNEGSKA (reference sequence). The CDR3 consists of 13 residues. The V end lost 8 bases, the J end lost 4 bases, and 18 bases lay between the germline ends. This CDR3 reads CSFQSGTPYEQYF. CDR3 bases: TGCAGTTTCCAATCCGGGACTCCTTACGAGCAGTACTTC.

The chain recombines TRBV15 with TRBJ2-7; D is ambiguous. The CDR3 extends over 15 amino acids. The V gene's germline CDR1 is LNHNV and CDR2 YYDKDF (reference sequence). Trimming left V 5 bases short and J 0 bases short, with 14 bases between. CDR3 DNA sequence: TGTGCCACCAGCGGAGCAGGCCCAAGCTCCTACGAGCAGTACTTC. Protein: CATSGAGPSSYEQYF.

There are a few counts of this clonotype. The J gene is TRBJ2-1, the V gene TRBV20-1; no definite D call. The ends were cut back, 0 bases at V and 8 bases at J, with 14 bases in the middle. The CDR3 is 14 amino acids. The germline CDR1 and CDR2 sequences are DFQATT and SNEGSKA (reference sequence). CDR3 sequence: CSARDFRRVDEQFF. The CDR3, as DNA: TGCAGTGCTAGAGATTTTCGCCGAGTGGATGAGCAGTTCTTC.

The genes are TRBV19 and TRBJ1-6, with D unclear. Deletions cut 6 bases from V and 5 bases from J, with 14 bases between. Germline CDR1 is LNHDA and CDR2 is SQIVND (reference sequence). This CDR3 has 15 residues. The CDR3 is CASRPLAGDNSPLHF. Written as DNA, the CDR3 is TGTGCCAGTAGACCCCTCGCCGGCGATAATTCACCCCTCCACTTT.

The CDR3 DNA reads TGCAGTGCTAGAGACGGGAGTAATCGGGAAGAGACCCAGTACTTC. Encoded protein: CSARDGSNREETQYF. The chain couples TRBV20-1 to TRBJ2-5; D may be TRBD2 (6 bases). The V end was cut by 0 bases, the J end by 3 bases, with 14 bases between. CDR1 and CDR2 from the germline V gene are DFQATT and SNEGSKA (reference sequence). CDR3 length equals 15 residues.

The rearrangement links TRBV29-1 to TRBJ1-2; D may be TRBD1 (6 bases). The germline V gene has CDR1 SQVTM and CDR2 ANQGSEA. V shed 3 bases and J shed 4 bases, with 12 bases lying between them. This CDR3 has 13 amino acids. As DNA, the CDR3 is TGCAGCGTTGAGGATACAGGGACCTATGGCTACACCTTC. The encoded protein is CSVEDTGTYGYTF. Looking up the rest from reference TRBV29-1 and TRBJ1-2 gives the full variable domain: SAVISQKPSRDICQRGTSLTIQCQVDSQVTMMFWYRQQPGQSLTLIATANQGSEATYESGFVIDKFPISRPNLTFSTLTVSNMSPEDSSIYLCSVEDTGTYGYTFGSGTRLTVV.

J is TRBJ1-5 and V is TRBV28, with D uncertain. Trimming cost V 3 bases and J 0 bases, with 9 bases left between them. The CDR3 consists of 15 residues. Germline V gene data show CDR1 as MDHEN and CDR2 as SYDVKM. CDR3 protein: CASSFAGYSNQPQHF. The CDR3 nucleotides read TGTGCCAGCAGTTTCGCCGGCTATAGCAATCAGCCCCAGCATTTT.

The J gene is TRBJ2-4, the V gene TRBV2, with 8 bases aligning to TRBD2. The J call may not be correct, given that the DNA end is closer to TRBJ2-7. Germline CDR1 reads SNHLY; CDR2 reads FYNNEI. This CDR3 spans 15 amino acids. CDR3 protein: CASSESLAGFGEQYF. The CDR3 region has the DNA TGTGCCAGCAGTGAGTCCCTAGCGGGTTTCGGCGAGCAGTACTTC.

The rearrangement joins TRBV29-1 to TRBJ1-2; 11 nucleotides line up with TRBD1. J gave up 5 bases and V 6 bases, and 11 bases lay outside the gene matches. In germline, CDR1 is SQVTM, CDR2 ANQGSEA. There are 15 residues in the CDR3. The chain's CDR3 is CSVGQGAVVGYGYTF. Written as DNA, the CDR3 is TGCAGCGTAGGACAGGGGGCCGTAGTCGGGTATGGCTACACCTTC.

The chain links TRBV7-3 to TRBJ1-2; 7 bases map to TRBD1. The CDR3 totals 14 residues. V was pared by 6 bases and J by 7 bases, with 11 bases of the junction left unmatched. CDR1 is SGHTA and CDR2 is FQGTGA in the germline V gene. In nucleotides, the CDR3 is TGTGCCAGCAGTCTAGCCCGGGCAGGGGGTGGCTACACCTTC. Translating gives CASSLARAGGGYTF.

This chain uses TRBV29-1 with TRBJ1-1, with D possibly TRBD1 on 6 matching bases. Germline V gene data show CDR1 as SQVTM and CDR2 as ANQGSEA. V was trimmed by 6 bases and J by 4 bases, leaving 12 bases between them. The CDR3 spans 12 residues. The CDR3 protein is CSVHRAATEAFF. The DNA of the CDR3 is TGCAGCGTGCACAGGGCGGCCACTGAAGCTTTCTTT.

The chain links TRBV6-5 to TRBJ2-7; 11 bases map to TRBD1. Trimming at V came to 6 bases and at J to 5 bases, leaving 6 bases not matched to a gene. The CDR3 loop spans 14 amino acids. Looked up from germline, CDR1 is MNHEY and CDR2 is SVGAGI. The CDR3 loop is CASSIRDRGDEQYF. In DNA, the CDR3 is TGTGCCAGCAGCATCCGGGACAGGGGGGACGAGCAGTACTTC.

V gene TRBV20-1 combines with J gene TRBJ2-1, with 8 bases lining up with TRBD2. The CDR3 sequence is 14 residues long. Germline assignment: CDR1 DFQATT and CDR2 SNEGSKA (reference sequence). V shed 1 base and J 12 bases; nucleotides not matched to a gene: 11. The CDR3 nucleotides are TGCAGTGCTAGAGGTCTAACTAGCGGCGATGGGCAGTTCTTC. As protein: CSARGLTSGDGQFF.

The chain joins TRBV5-1 to TRBJ2-1, with 11 bases lining up with TRBD2. This CDR3 has 15 residues. The germline V gene has CDR1 SGHRS and CDR2 YFSETQ. V trimming: 4 bases; J trimming: 5 bases; junction bases outside the gene matches: 5. CDR3 sequence (DNA): TGCGCCAGCAGCCCACTAGCGGGAGCACACAATGAGCAGTTCTTC. Its translation is CASSPLAGAHNEQFF.

The chain employs TRBV29-1 and TRBJ2-1, with a weak D call TRBD1 (5 bases). The germline gives CDR1 SQVTM, CDR2 ANQGSEA. Trimming cost V 8 bases and J 7 bases, with 21 bases left between them. There are 14 residues in the CDR3. CDR3 bases: TGCAGCCTCAGGGCGCAGCAGGTCAGAAATGAGCAGTTCTTC. This gives the protein CSLRAQQVRNEQFF.

The table lists this clonotype with a few counts. The rearrangement uses TRBV20-1 and TRBJ2-5; D ambiguous. The last part of the DNA fits TRBJ2-7 better; the J call may be wrong. CDR1 and CDR2 (germline): DFQATT, SNEGSKA (reference sequence). CDR3 size: 12 residues. CDR3 in amino acids: CSVLLGHDEQYF. The CDR3 nucleotides read TGCAGTGTTCTACTCGGTCACGACGAGCAGTACTTC.

The chain combines TRBV25-1 with TRBJ2-5, with 11 bases lining up with TRBD2. The junction had 4 bases not matched to a gene; V was cut back by 5 bases and J by 2 bases. CDR1 and CDR2 from the germline V gene are MGHDK and SYGVNS. The CDR3 length is 15 residues. CDR3 sequence reads: CASSPGLAVQETQYF. The CDR3 DNA is TGTGCCAGCAGTCCGGGACTAGCGGTTCAAGAGACCCAGTACTTC. The full variable domain, in which reference TRBV25-1 and TRBJ2-5 provide the parts outside the CDR3, is EADIYQTPRYLVIGTGKKITLECSQTMGHDKMYWYQQDPGMELHLIHYSYGVNSTEKGDLSSESTVSRIRTEHFPLTLESARPSHTSQYLCASSPGLAVQETQYFGPGTRLLVL.

As for this clonotype: One end of the junction fails to match germline, which may point to a read error. The CDR3 spells CGSSPRGAETQYF. The CDR3 DNA reads TGTGGCAGCTCACCACGAGGGGCAGAGACCCAGTACTTC. The chain joins TRBV18 to TRBJ2-5, with D perhaps assigned TRBD1 or TRBD2 (5 bases each). Germline V gene data show CDR1 as KGHSH and CDR2 as LQKENI. The CDR3 runs to 13 residues.

This clonotype has only a few counts. The junction differs from germline at one of its ends, possibly a read error. This sequence joins TRBV5-1 and TRBJ2-5; D gene uncertain. The CDR3 has 14 amino acids. Per the germline V gene, CDR1 is SGHRS and CDR2 is YFSETQ. The CDR3 DNA reads TGTGCCAGCAGCCCAGGCAGTAGCCAAGAGACCCAGTACTTC. Protein: CASSPGSSQETQYF.

V gene TRBV28 combines with J gene TRBJ2-5, with a possible D match to TRBD1 (6 bases). This CDR3 is built from 18 residues. V lost 3 bases, J lost 11 bases, and 31 bases lay in between. The V gene's germline CDR1 is MDHEN and CDR2 SYDVKM. The CDR3 sequence: CASSFPGTTTTAHDEQYF. In nucleotides, the CDR3 is TGTGCCAGCAGTTTTCCGGGGACAACAACCACCGCCCACGATGAGCAGTACTTC.

The chain links TRBV4-1 to TRBJ2-3; TRBD2 aligns across 8 bases. The CDR3 consists of 17 residues. J lost 0 bases, V lost 1 base, and 6 bases had no gene match. Germline V lookup: CDR1 MGHRA, CDR2 YSYEKL. This CDR3 reads CASSQGAGGLSTDTQYF. The CDR3 DNA follows: TGCGCCAGCAGCCAAGGGGCGGGAGGACTTAGCACAGATACGCAGTATTTT.

For this clonotype: One end of the junction varies from germline; a read error may be responsible. The chain links TRBV6-5 to TRBJ1-6, with 10 bases fitting TRBD1. CDR3 size: 17 residues. CDR1 is MNHEY and CDR2 is SVGAGI in the germline V gene. The CDR3 loop reads CASIYQDRGPHDSPLHF. CDR3 in DNA: TGTGCCAGCATTTACCAAGACAGGGGGCCTCATGATTCACCCCTCCACTTT.

Only one count was recorded for this clonotype. This chain links TRBV7-2 with TRBJ2-3; 8 bases match TRBD2. Germline assignment: CDR1 SGHTA and CDR2 FQGNSA. There are 17 residues in the CDR3. The trim removed 4 bases at V and 14 bases at J, leaving 23 bases unmatched. The CDR3 coding sequence is TGTGCCAGCAGCTCACACTCCGGAGCGGGAGAGCACAGAGACGCGTATTTT. It codes for CASSSHSGAGEHRDAYF.

The rearrangement links TRBV7-2 to TRBJ1-1; a weak D match, TRBD1 (6 bases). CDR3 length equals 14 residues. CDR1 and CDR2 (germline): SGHTA, FQGNSA. Trimming cost V 5 bases and J 5 bases, with 15 bases left between them. The DNA of the CDR3 is TGTGCCAGCAGCGTCTTGCAGGGGCGGACTGAAGCTTTCTTT. Protein: CASSVLQGRTEAFF.

This chain connects TRBV10-3 to TRBJ2-7; 12 nucleotides agree with TRBD2. Germline V CDR1 and CDR2: ENHRY, SYGVKD. The CDR3 consists of 14 residues. V dropped 2 bases and J dropped 5; count of bases not matched to a gene: 1. CDR3 protein: CAISERTSGNEQYF. CDR3 DNA sequence: TGTGCCATCAGTGAGCGGACTAGCGGGAACGAGCAGTACTTC.

The chain links TRBV20-1 to TRBJ1-1, with D tentatively TRBD1 (5 bases). In germline, CDR1 is DFQATT, CDR2 SNEGSKA (reference sequence). Trimming removed 3 bases at V and 9 bases at J, with 14 bases between. This CDR3 contains 12 residues. In nucleotides, the CDR3 is TGCAGTGCTAGGCGGGGGAATGAGAAAGCTTTCTTT. Its protein is CSARRGNEKAFF.

The rearrangement uses TRBV20-1 and TRBJ2-1, with TRBD2 matching 11 bases. Germline assignment: CDR1 DFQATT and CDR2 SNEGSKA (reference sequence). V shed 1 base, J shed 7 bases, and the junction held 6 bases outside the gene matches. The length of the CDR3 is 15 residues. The CDR3 region is CSARVLASGRNEQFF. DNA for the CDR3: TGCAGTGCTAGAGTACTGGCTAGCGGGAGGAATGAGCAGTTCTTC.